The 16 T cell receptor beta chains below were found in one sample sequenced in a study of blood T cell repertoires in COVID-19. The table came from immunoSEQ multiplex PCR; TCRdb's copy has only in-frame clones and leaves some out. The table has 240,000 or so clones, 86% seen once. Material: peripheral blood. Every receptor here comes from a man between 60 and 70 years old with acute or convalescent COVID-19.

By its share, this clone is medium-sized. The rearrangement links TRBV4-1 to TRBJ1-2; D gene ambiguous. Germline values: CDR1 MGHRA, CDR2 YSYEKL. Between the trimmed V and J ends, which lost 0 bases and 5 bases, there was a span of 7 bases. The CDR3 loop spans 13 amino acids. The CDR3 coding sequence is TGCGCCAGCAGCCAAGAGTCGGGGTATGGCTACACCTTC. It specifies CASSQESGYGYTF.

The V gene is TRBV18, the J gene TRBJ1-4, with D possibly TRBD1 on 6 matching bases. The germline V and J ends were trimmed by 2 bases and 5 bases, with 15 bases remaining between them. This CDR3 is 16 amino acids long. Germline V CDR1 and CDR2: KGHSH, LQKENI. The CDR3 region has the DNA TGTGCCAGCTCACCAAGCGAGGGACAAAGAAATGAAAAACTGTTTTTT. It encodes CASSPSEGQRNEKLFF.

The chain joins TRBV5-1 to TRBJ2-1; 11 bases match TRBD2. V gave up 5 bases and J gave up 0 bases; unmatched junction bases: 13. Germline V lookup: CDR1 SGHRS, CDR2 YFSETQ. This CDR3 is built from 19 residues. This CDR3 is CASRRASGRIYNSYNEQFF. The CDR3 region has the DNA TGCGCCAGCAGGAGGGCTAGCGGGAGGATTTATAACTCCTACAATGAGCAGTTCTTC.

This chain uses TRBV5-1 with TRBJ2-1; no firm D call. V was clipped by 2 bases and J by 2 bases, with 5 bases between them. The germline V gene encodes CDR1 SGHRS and CDR2 YFSETQ. This CDR3 comprises 13 residues. This CDR3 reads CASSLPAYNEQFF. CDR3 sequence (DNA): TGCGCCAGCAGCTTACCAGCCTACAATGAGCAGTTCTTC.

There are a few counts of this clone. The CDR3 DNA follows: TGTGCCAGCAGCTTAGTCCTCGGACAGGGGGATACGCAGTATTTT. Its protein product is CASSLVLGQGDTQYF. This chain uses TRBV7-6 with TRBJ2-3; 9 nucleotides match TRBD1. V gave up 1 base and J gave up 6 bases; unmatched junction bases: 5. The germline V gene has CDR1 SGHVS and CDR2 FNYEAQ. This CDR3 has 15 amino acids. The entire variable domain, with the rest obtained from reference TRBV7-6 and TRBJ2-3, is as follows: GAGVSQSPRYKVTKRGQDVALRCDPISGHVSLYWYRQALGQGPEFLTYFNYEAQQDKSGLPNDRFSAERPEGSISTLTIQRTEQRDSAMYRCASSLVLGQGDTQYFGPGTRLTVL.

The chain employs TRBV28 and TRBJ2-1; 8 bases are a match to TRBD2. With 4 bases clipped from V and 7 bases from J, the junction kept 6 bases outside the gene matches. The CDR3 is made up of 14 amino acids. Germline CDR1 is MDHEN and CDR2 is SYDVKM. DNA for the CDR3: TGTGCCAGCAGTTGGGCTAGCGGGCCTAATGAGCAGTTCTTC. Its protein product is CASSWASGPNEQFF.

This chain uses TRBV5-6 with TRBJ1-1; 10 nucleotides agree with TRBD1. CDR3 length: 14 residues. Unmatched junction bases numbered 6, after V lost 3 bases and J lost 7 bases. Germline V gene lookup returns CDR1 SGHDT and CDR2 YYEEEE. CDR3 DNA sequence: TGTGCCAGCAGCTGGGGACAGGGGTCGGTTGAAGCTTTCTTT. The encoded protein is CASSWGQGSVEAFF.

This sequence joins TRBV11-2 and TRBJ1-5; tentative D call: TRBD1 (5 bases). V was clipped by 5 bases and J by 6 bases, with 17 bases between them. CDR1 is SGHAT and CDR2 is FQNNGV in the germline V gene. The CDR3 sequence is 15 residues long. The CDR3 loop reads CASSKIGAGGQPQHF. In DNA form, the CDR3 reads TGTGCCAGCAGCAAAATCGGGGCGGGGGGTCAGCCCCAGCATTTT.

The V call is TRBV29-1, the J call TRBJ2-7; D may be TRBD1 (6 bases). Germline V gene sequence: CDR1 SQVTM, CDR2 ANQGSEA. The CDR3 is made up of 14 amino acids. The V end lost 3 bases, the J end lost 7 bases, and 19 bases lay between the germline ends. CDR3 DNA: TGCAGCGTTGAGAGGACAGCTAGAACTGGGGAGCAGTACTTC. Its translation: CSVERTARTGEQYF.

V is TRBV2 and J is TRBJ1-5, with D maybe TRBD1 (5 bases). The CDR3 spans 14 residues. Trimming removed 4 bases at V and 9 bases at J, with 16 bases between. The V gene's germline CDR1 is SNHLY and CDR2 FYNNEI. The CDR3 DNA follows: TGTGCCAGCAGTGGTGACAGACTCCTAGGGCCCCAGCATTTT. It yields the protein CASSGDRLLGPQHF.

The chain joins TRBV25-1 to TRBJ1-4; 8 positions match TRBD1. V shed 5 bases and J 2 bases; nucleotides not matched to a gene: 4. The germline CDR1 and CDR2 sequences are MGHDK and SYGVNS. This CDR3 region has 15 residues. This chain's CDR3 is CASSRTGITNEKLFF. The CDR3 coding sequence is TGTGCCAGCAGTCGGACAGGGATTACTAATGAAAAACTGTTTTTT.

The genes are TRBV19 and TRBJ1-5; tentatively, D is TRBD1 (5 bases). This CDR3 contains 13 residues. The germline V gene has CDR1 LNHDA and CDR2 SQIVND (reference sequence). V shed 6 bases and J shed 1 base, with 7 bases lying between them. CDR3 sequence reads: CASRRDSNQPQHF. DNA of the CDR3: TGTGCCAGTAGGCGGGACAGCAATCAGCCCCAGCATTTT.

This chain links TRBV6-4 with TRBJ1-2, with D possibly TRBD1 on 5 matching bases. The germline V and J ends were trimmed by 3 bases and 1 base, with 6 bases remaining between them. From germline, CDR1 is MRHNA and CDR2 SNTAGT. This CDR3 contains 13 residues. The CDR3 DNA reads TGTGCCAGCAGTGAAGACAGTAACTATGGCTACACCTTC. Protein sequence: CASSEDSNYGYTF.

Turning to this clone: This same CDR3 is encoded by further DNA sequences in the sample. The chain carries TRBV19 and TRBJ1-1; D call uncertain. This CDR3 region has 13 residues. CDR1 is LNHDA and CDR2 is SQIVND in the germline V gene (reference sequence). V shed 3 bases and J shed 2 bases, with 7 bases lying between them. CDR3 region: CASSIRGNTEAFF. The DNA for the CDR3 is TGTGCCAGTAGTATCCGAGGAAACACTGAAGCTTTCTTT.

The chain is built from TRBV10-3 and TRBJ2-7; the D gene is possibly TRBD1 (6 bases). Germline lookup yields CDR1 ENHRY and CDR2 SYGVKD. This CDR3 spans 13 amino acids. Trimming took 8 bases from V and 0 from J, leaving 11 bases between them. The CDR3 loop reads CAIGTSASYEQYF. In DNA, the CDR3 is TGTGCCATCGGGACATCCGCCTCCTACGAGCAGTACTTC.

The chain carries TRBV5-5 and TRBJ1-5, with unresolved D. This CDR3 is 13 amino acids long. Trimming removed 0 bases at V and 5 bases at J, with 6 bases between. Germline V gene lookup returns CDR1 SGHKS and CDR2 YYEKEE (reference sequence). CDR3 residues: CASSLAVDQPQHF. DNA of the CDR3: TGTGCCAGCAGCTTGGCCGTAGATCAGCCCCAGCATTTT.